One and the same sample provided the 20 T cell receptor beta chains below, sequenced in a study of blood T cell repertoires in COVID-19. This table comes from immunoSEQ multiplex PCR, and its TCRdb copy is limited to in-frame clones, with some not included. The table lists about 260,000 clones, 85% of them singletons. The sample comprised peripheral blood. Receptor source: a human donor in a cohort sampled during active COVID-19.

The chain couples TRBV4-1 to TRBJ1-2; perhaps TRBD1 as D (5 bases). Trimming shortened V by 0 bases and J by 4 bases, and 18 bases separated the two germline ends. CDR1 and CDR2 from the germline V gene are MGHRA and YSYEKL. The CDR3 sequence is 17 residues long. CDR3 DNA: TGCGCCAGCAGCCAAGAGTCGGCGCAGGGCCTCGGCTATGGCTACACCTTC. It yields the protein CASSQESAQGLGYGYTF.

This clone was seen once. The chain carries TRBV11-2 and TRBJ2-5; D possibly corresponds to TRBD2 (6 bases). The CDR3 loop spans 16 amino acids. Deletions cut 3 bases from V and 4 bases from J, with 18 bases between. Germline V gives CDR1 SGHAT, CDR2 FQNNGV. The DNA for the CDR3 is TGTGCCAGCAGCTTGTGGCGGGGATCAGGCGGAGAGACCCAGTACTTC. Protein sequence: CASSLWRGSGGETQYF.

The chain couples TRBV15 to TRBJ1-4; 8 bases are shared with TRBD1. Germline V gene lookup returns CDR1 LNHNV and CDR2 YYDKDF (reference sequence). The ends lost 0 bases at V and 7 bases at J; junction bases unmatched: 7. The CDR3 extends over 16 amino acids. The CDR3 DNA sequence: TGTGCCACCAGCAGAGATCTACAGGGGGAAGGTGAAAAACTGTTTTTT. Translation gives CATSRDLQGEGEKLFF.

This clone has only one observation. The V call is TRBV4-3, the J call TRBJ2-3, with D perhaps matching TRBD2 (7 bases). Per the germline V gene, CDR1 is LGHNA and CDR2 is YSLEER. The CDR3 extends over 13 amino acids. With 5 bases removed from V and 7 bases from J, the gap between germline ends came to 13 bases. CDR3 DNA: TGCGCCAGCAGCGTCGGGGGGCCCAATACGCAGTATTTT. This codes for CASSVGGPNTQYF.

The CDR3 DNA follows: TGTGCCACCAACCCCGGCGGAGCCACCTACGAGCAGTACTTC. It codes for CATNPGGATYEQYF. The rearrangement links TRBV6-2 or TRBV6-3 to TRBJ2-7; D uncertain. Trimming removed 10 bases at V and 2 bases at J, with 18 bases between. The CDR3 runs 14 residues. CDR1 and CDR2 from the germline V gene are MNHEY and SVGEGT.

V usage is TRBV9 and J usage is TRBJ2-7, with TRBD2 as a possible D gene (6 bases). Germline V gives CDR1 SGDLS, CDR2 YYNGEE. V gave up 0 bases and J gave up 2 bases, with 12 bases separating them. The CDR3 runs to 15 residues. The CDR3 nucleotides read TGTGCCAGCAGCGTAGCGGCGGGAAGGGCCTACGAGCAGTACTTC. This gives the protein CASSVAAGRAYEQYF. The whole variable domain, filled in from reference TRBV9 and TRBJ2-7, reads DSGVTQTPKHLITATGQRVTLRCSPRSGDLSVYWYQQSLDQGLQFLIQYYNGEERAKGNILERFSAQQFPDLHSELNLSSLELGDSALYFCASSVAAGRAYEQYFGPGTRLTVT.

This clone showed up many times. V usage is TRBV7-2 and J usage is TRBJ2-1; 12 bases match TRBD2. The germline V gene encodes CDR1 SGHTA and CDR2 FQGNSA. V lost 6 bases and J lost 0; bases outside the gene matches: 6. The length of the CDR3 is 17 residues. Here the CDR3 reads CASRRTSGVSSYNEQFF. CDR3 in DNA: TGTGCCAGCAGACGGACTAGCGGGGTGAGCTCCTACAATGAGCAGTTCTTC.

The rearrangement links TRBV2 to TRBJ1-2; D unclear. Germline-derived CDR1 and CDR2 are SNHLY and FYNNEI. The V end was cut by 8 bases, the J end by 8 bases, with 18 bases between. The CDR3 extends over 13 amino acids. DNA of the CDR3: TGTGCCAGCTTAGCTGAGTCATCGCGAGGCTACACCTTC. It is translated as CASLAESSRGYTF.

The chain employs TRBV4-1 and TRBJ1-2, with a weak D call TRBD1 (6 bases). Trimming removed 3 bases from V and 4 bases from J, with 15 bases in between. The CDR3 has 15 amino acids. The V gene's germline CDR1 is MGHRA and CDR2 YSYEKL. The CDR3 nucleotides are TGCGCCAGCAGCCAGAAAGGCCCAGGGGTCTATGGCTACACCTTC. This encodes CASSQKGPGVYGYTF.

The chain uses TRBV29-1 and TRBJ2-1, with a possible D match to TRBD2 (5 bases). Per germline, CDR1 SQVTM and CDR2 ANQGSEA. The length of the CDR3 is 14 residues. V gave up 6 bases and J gave up 9 bases, with 21 bases separating them. The DNA for the CDR3 is TGCAGCGTGGATACTAGTTTGGGATACGCTGAGCAGTTCTTC. It yields the protein CSVDTSLGYAEQFF.

V is TRBV11-2 and J is TRBJ2-1; 9 bases line up with TRBD2. V lost 3 bases and J lost 4; bases outside the gene matches: 4. Germline V lookup: CDR1 SGHAT, CDR2 FQNNGV. This CDR3 spans 15 amino acids. This chain's CDR3 is CASSFGTSPYNEQFF. For the CDR3, the DNA is TGTGCCAGCAGCTTCGGGACTAGCCCATACAATGAGCAGTTCTTC. Full variable domain (missing parts from reference TRBV11-2 and TRBJ2-1): EAGVAQSPRYKIIEKRQSVAFWCNPISGHATLYWYQQILGQGPKLLIQFQNNGVVDDSQLPKDRFSAERLKGVDSTLKIQPAKLEDSAVYLCASSFGTSPYNEQFFGPGTRLTVL.

This sequence joins TRBV6-5 and TRBJ1-2, with 8 positions matching TRBD1. The CDR3 contains 15 residues. Germline lookup yields CDR1 MNHEY and CDR2 SVGAGI. V lost 6 bases, J lost 5 bases, and 11 bases stayed unmatched. As DNA, the CDR3 is TGTGCCAGCAGCCGCACTCAGACAGGGGAGTATGGCTACACCTTC. It specifies CASSRTQTGEYGYTF.

The chain combines TRBV4-3 with TRBJ1-2; no firm D call. Trimming shortened V by 0 bases and J by 4 bases, and 15 bases separated the two germline ends. The CDR3 extends over 16 amino acids. The V gene's germline CDR1 is LGHNA and CDR2 YSLEER. In DNA, the CDR3 is TGCGCCAGCAGCCAAGATTTACTGGCGGCGGTCTATGGCTACACCTTC. It codes for CASSQDLLAAVYGYTF.

The CDR3 protein is CATSETGFGQPQHF. CDR3 DNA sequence: TGTGCCACCAGTGAAACAGGGTTTGGTCAGCCCCAGCATTTT. The chain recombines TRBV24-1 with TRBJ1-5; tentative D call: TRBD1 (6 bases). CDR1 KGHDR and CDR2 SFDVKD come from the germline V gene. The CDR3 extends over 14 amino acids. The V end was cut by 4 bases, the J end by 6 bases, with 12 bases between.

The chain has TRBV3-1 (or the pseudogene TRBV3-2) and TRBJ2-7; 7 bases are shared with TRBD1. Losses at the gene ends were 3 bases for V and 11 bases for J; bases not matched to a gene: 10. Germline loops: CDR1 LGHDT, CDR2 YNNKEL (reference sequence). The length of the CDR3 is 13 residues. DNA of the CDR3: TGTGCCAGCAGCCATCGACGTTTACAGGGGAAGTACTTC. Encoded protein: CASSHRRLQGKYF.

This chain connects TRBV15 to TRBJ2-7; D unclear. CDR3 length: 16 residues. V was shortened by 0 bases and J by 3 bases, with 15 bases between the two germline ends. The germline V gene has CDR1 LNHNV and CDR2 YYDKDF (reference sequence). CDR3 in DNA: TGTGCCACCAGCAGAGATTTTAGCCCAAACATCTACGAGCAGTACTTC. This translates into CATSRDFSPNIYEQYF.

The chain combines TRBV7-2 with TRBJ2-5; 10 nucleotides match TRBD2. Germline loops: CDR1 SGHTA, CDR2 FQGNSA. The CDR3 totals 16 residues. The V segment lost 0 bases and the J segment 2 bases; nucleotides outside the gene matches: 3. CDR3 sequence reads: CASSLAPAGGQETQYF. The CDR3 region has the DNA TGTGCCAGCAGCTTAGCGCCAGCGGGAGGGCAAGAGACCCAGTACTTC.

In this sample, this clone turned up once. This sequence joins TRBV7-9 and TRBJ2-1; 8 bases agree with TRBD2. Germline-derived CDR1 and CDR2 are SEHNR and FQNEAQ (reference sequence). The length of the CDR3 is 16 residues. The ends lost 2 bases at V and 4 bases at J; junction bases unmatched: 7. The CDR3 nucleotides are TGTGCCAGCAGCTTATCGAGGGCTAGCGGGTACAATGAGCAGTTCTTC. As protein: CASSLSRASGYNEQFF.

The chain carries TRBV5-6 and TRBJ2-1; D is unresolved. Germline-derived CDR1 and CDR2 are SGHDT and YYEEEE. The CDR3 totals 11 residues. Trimming removed 2 bases from V and 6 bases from J, with 3 bases in between. In DNA form, the CDR3 reads TGTGCCAGCAGCTTCCTCAATGAGCAGTTCTTC. Its translation: CASSFLNEQFF.

In regard to this clone: At the DNA level, this CDR3 is encoded by other sequences in the same sample as well. V usage is TRBV27 and J usage is TRBJ2-5; tentative D call: TRBD2 (6 bases). Germline loops: CDR1 MNHEY, CDR2 SMNVEV (reference sequence). The CDR3 has 12 residues. V lost 4 bases to trimming and J lost 4 bases, with 7 bases between them. CDR3 region: CASSWRGETQYF. DNA of the CDR3: TGTGCCAGCAGTTGGCGGGGAGAGACCCAGTACTTC.